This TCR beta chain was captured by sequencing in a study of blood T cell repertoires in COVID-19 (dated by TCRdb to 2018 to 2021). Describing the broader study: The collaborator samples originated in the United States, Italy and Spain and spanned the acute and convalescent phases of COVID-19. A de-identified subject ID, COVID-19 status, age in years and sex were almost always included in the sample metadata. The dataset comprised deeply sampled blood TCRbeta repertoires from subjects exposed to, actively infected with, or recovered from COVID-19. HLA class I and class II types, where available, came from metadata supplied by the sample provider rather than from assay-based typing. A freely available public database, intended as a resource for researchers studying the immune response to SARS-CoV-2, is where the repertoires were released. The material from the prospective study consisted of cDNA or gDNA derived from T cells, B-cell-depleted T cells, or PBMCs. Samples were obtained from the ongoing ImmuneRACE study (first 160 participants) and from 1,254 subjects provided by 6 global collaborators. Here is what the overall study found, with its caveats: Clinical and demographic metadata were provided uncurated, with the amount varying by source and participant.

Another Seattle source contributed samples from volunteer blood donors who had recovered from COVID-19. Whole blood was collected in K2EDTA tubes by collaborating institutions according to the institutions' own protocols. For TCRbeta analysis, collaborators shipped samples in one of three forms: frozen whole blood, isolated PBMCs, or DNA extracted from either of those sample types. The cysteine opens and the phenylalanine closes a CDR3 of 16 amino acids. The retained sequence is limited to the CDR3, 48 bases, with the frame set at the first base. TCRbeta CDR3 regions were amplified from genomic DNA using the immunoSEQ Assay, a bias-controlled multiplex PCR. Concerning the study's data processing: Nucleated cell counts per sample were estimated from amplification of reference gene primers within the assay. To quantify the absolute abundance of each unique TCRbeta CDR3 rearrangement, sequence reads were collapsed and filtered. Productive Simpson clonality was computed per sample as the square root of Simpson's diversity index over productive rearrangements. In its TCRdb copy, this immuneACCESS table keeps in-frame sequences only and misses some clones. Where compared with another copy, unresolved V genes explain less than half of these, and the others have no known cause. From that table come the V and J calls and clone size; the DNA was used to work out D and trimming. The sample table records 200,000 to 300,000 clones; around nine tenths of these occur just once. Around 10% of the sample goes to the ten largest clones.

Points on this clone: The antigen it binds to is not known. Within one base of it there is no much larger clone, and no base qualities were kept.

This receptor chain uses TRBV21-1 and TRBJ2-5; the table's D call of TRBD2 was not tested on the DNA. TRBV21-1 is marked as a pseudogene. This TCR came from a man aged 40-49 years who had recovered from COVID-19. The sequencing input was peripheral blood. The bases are TGTGCCAGCATCCAGAGGACTAGCGGGACTCAGGAGACCCAGTACTTC. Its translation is CASIQRTSGTQETQYF.